The T cell receptor (beta chain) under discussion was sequenced for a study of CD4 T cells in relation to SARS-CoV-2 and coronaviruses. Study-wide points: Monoreactive clones expanded significantly more to SARS-CoV-2 than crossreactive clones did.

This table comes from immunoSEQ multiplex PCR, and its TCRdb copy is limited to in-frame clones, with some not included. In the table there are 20,000 or so clones, 75% to 85% of which are singletons. Note on this clone: What it recognizes is unknown.

The V gene's germline CDR1 is KGHSH and CDR2 LQKENI. The CDR3 contains 14 residues. The V gene end was trimmed by 0 bases and the J gene end by 6 bases; junction bases not matched to a gene: 1. The unexposed donors gave CD4+ T cells in about 2010-2019, prior to COVID-19. CD4+ T cells were isolated from the cells after nine to eleven days of culture. The sequencing sample was made of CD4+ T cells from PBMCs, cultured in vitro. V is TRBV18 and J is TRBJ1-4; 7 nucleotides agree with TRBD1. The clonotype comes from a human donor in good health. The CDR3 DNA reads as TGTGCCAGCTCACCACCAGGGGGCCATGAAAAACTGTTTTTT. Its protein product is CASSPPGGHEKLFF.